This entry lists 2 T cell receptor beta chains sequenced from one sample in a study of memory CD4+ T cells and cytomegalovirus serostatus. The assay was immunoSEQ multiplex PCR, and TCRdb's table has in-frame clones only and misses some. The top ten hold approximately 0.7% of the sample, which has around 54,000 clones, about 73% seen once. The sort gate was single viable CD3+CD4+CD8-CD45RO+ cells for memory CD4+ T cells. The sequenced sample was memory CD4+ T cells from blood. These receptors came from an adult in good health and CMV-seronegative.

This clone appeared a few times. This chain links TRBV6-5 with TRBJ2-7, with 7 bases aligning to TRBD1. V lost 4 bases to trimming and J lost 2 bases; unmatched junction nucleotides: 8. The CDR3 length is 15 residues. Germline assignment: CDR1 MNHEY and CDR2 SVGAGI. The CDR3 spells CASSLRQGPTYEQYF. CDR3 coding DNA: TGTGCCAGCAGTTTGAGACAGGGACCCACCTACGAGCAGTACTTC.

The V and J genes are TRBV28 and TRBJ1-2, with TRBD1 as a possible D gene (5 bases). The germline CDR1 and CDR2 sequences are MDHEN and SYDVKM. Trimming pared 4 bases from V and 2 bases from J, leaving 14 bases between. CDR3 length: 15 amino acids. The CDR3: CASSSAGTENYGYTF. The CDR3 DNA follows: TGTGCCAGCAGTTCGGCCGGGACGGAGAACTATGGCTACACCTTC.